These 29 T cell receptor beta chains share one sample of origin, sequenced in a study of OX40 agonist ivuxolimab in advanced cancers. The assay was immunoSEQ multiplex PCR, and TCRdb's table has in-frame clones only and misses some. The data contain 77,000 or so clones, more than 90% of them singletons. This material consisted of CD4+ or CD8+ T cells sorted from blood, taken in a trial of the OX40 agonist ivuxolimab. The receptors originated from an adult with an advanced solid tumor such as melanoma, head and neck, liver or kidney cancer.

This clone has just a few counts. Other DNA sequences from this sample encode an identical CDR3 as well. The V gene is TRBV19, the J gene TRBJ2-7; 8 nucleotides agree with TRBD1. The germline gives CDR1 LNHDA, CDR2 SQIVND (reference sequence). The CDR3 runs 15 residues. The V gene end was trimmed by 4 bases and the J gene end by 0 bases; junction bases not matched to a gene: 5. The chain's CDR3 is CASSTGTGSSYEQYF. The CDR3, as DNA: TGTGCCAGTAGTACCGGGACAGGTAGCTCCTACGAGCAGTACTTC. Full variable domain (missing parts from reference TRBV19 and TRBJ2-7): DGGITQSPKYLFRKEGQNVTLSCEQNLNHDAMYWYRQDPGQGLRLIYYSQIVNDFQKGDIAEGYSVSREKKESFPLTVTSAQKNPTAFYLCASSTGTGSSYEQYFGPGTRLTVT.

This clone was picked up one time. The chain employs TRBV28 and TRBJ2-7, with D possibly matching TRBD1 (6 bases). V dropped 7 bases and J dropped 4 bases, with 23 bases sitting between them. The CDR3 totals 16 residues. Germline loops: CDR1 MDHEN, CDR2 SYDVKM. The CDR3 reads CASIPRTGQRVYEQYF. DNA of the CDR3: TGTGCCAGCATCCCCCGAACAGGACAGAGAGTTTACGAGCAGTACTTC.

The chain carries TRBV7-9 and TRBJ1-6, with a possible D match to TRBD1 (6 bases). Trimming removed 4 bases from V and 0 bases from J, with 13 bases in between. The V gene's germline CDR1 is SEHNR and CDR2 FQNEAQ (reference sequence). The CDR3 consists of 17 residues. CDR3 bases: TGTGCCAGCAGCTATGCAGACAGGAGCTCCTATAATTCACCCCTCCACTTT. Its translation: CASSYADRSSYNSPLHF. Full variable domain (outside the CDR3, taken from reference TRBV7-9 and TRBJ1-6): DTGVSQNPRHKITKRGQNVTFRCDPISEHNRLYWYRQTLGQGPEFLTYFQNEAQLEKSRLLSDRFSAERPKGSFSTLEIQRTEQGDSAMYLCASSYADRSSYNSPLHFGNGTRLTVT.

The rearrangement links TRBV5-1 to TRBJ1-1, with D possibly being TRBD1 (6 bases). CDR3 length: 16 amino acids. V was trimmed by 0 bases and J by 1 base, leaving 13 bases between them. The germline V gene has CDR1 SGHRS and CDR2 YFSETQ. The DNA of the CDR3 is TGCGCCAGCAGCTTGGGGGTGGACAGCCAGAACACTGAAGCTTTCTTT. Translated, it gives CASSLGVDSQNTEAFF.

This chain connects TRBV30 to TRBJ2-1, with no clear D. The CDR3 sequence is 11 residues long. Per germline, CDR1 GTSNPN and CDR2 SVGIG (reference sequence). Trimming stripped 3 bases from V and 3 bases from J, with 3 bases between. CDR3 sequence: CAWRGYNEQFF. The CDR3 region has the DNA TGTGCCTGGAGGGGCTACAATGAGCAGTTCTTC. Combining the CDR3 with reference TRBV30 and TRBJ2-1 gives the whole variable domain SQTIHQWPATLVQPVGSPLSLECTVEGTSNPNLYWYRQAAGRGLQLLFYSVGIGQISSEVPQNLSASRPQDRQFILSSKKLLLSDSGFYLCAWRGYNEQFFGPGTRLTVL.

V and J are TRBV23-1 and TRBJ2-7; TRBD1 matches at 7 bases. TRBV23-1 is an ORF, with its function uncertain. J lost 2 bases, V lost 3 bases, and 4 bases had no gene match. CDR3 size: 14 residues. The CDR3 region is CASSHGQVAYEQYF. The CDR3 nucleotides are TGCGCCAGCAGTCATGGACAGGTCGCCTACGAGCAGTACTTC.

This chain joins TRBV7-2 and TRBJ2-2; D remains unclear. This CDR3 is built from 14 residues. Germline values: CDR1 SGHTA, CDR2 FQGNSA. The V end was cut by 2 bases, the J end by 1 base, with 5 bases between. CDR3 amino acids: CASSLLWNTGELFF. In DNA, the CDR3 is TGTGCCAGCAGCTTACTTTGGAACACCGGGGAGCTGTTTTTT.

The J gene is TRBJ2-7, the V gene TRBV15; 10 bases map to TRBD2. J lost 1 base, V lost 0 bases, and 12 bases had no gene match. The germline V gene has CDR1 LNHNV and CDR2 YYDKDF (reference sequence). The CDR3 length is 19 residues. CDR3 DNA: TGTGCCACCAGCAGAGATTCCGCCCCGGGACTAGCGCTTTCCTACGAGCAGTACTTC. This codes for CATSRDSAPGLALSYEQYF.

V usage is TRBV29-1 and J usage is TRBJ2-1; D remains ambiguous. CDR1 is SQVTM and CDR2 is ANQGSEA in the germline V gene. The CDR3 extends over 15 amino acids. Trimming stripped 1 base from V and 2 bases from J, with 12 bases between. In DNA, the CDR3 is TGCAGCGTTGAAGGTCAGGCCGGCACCTACAATGAGCAGTTCTTC. Its translation: CSVEGQAGTYNEQFF.

This chain joins TRBV29-1 and TRBJ1-2; D not resolved. The germline V and J ends were trimmed by 6 bases and 6 bases, with 11 bases remaining between them. In germline, CDR1 is SQVTM, CDR2 ANQGSEA. This CDR3 contains 11 residues. The CDR3 spells CSVQMTDGYTF. The CDR3 DNA follows: TGCAGCGTGCAGATGACGGATGGCTACACCTTC.

This chain uses TRBV2 with TRBJ2-6, with unresolved D. V lost 6 bases and J 0 bases, leaving 0 bases between the germline ends. From germline, CDR1 is SNHLY and CDR2 FYNNEI. This CDR3 region has 12 residues. The DNA of the CDR3 is TGTGCCAGCAGCTCTGGGGCCAACGTCCTGACTTTC. It encodes CASSSGANVLTF. Full variable domain (missing parts from reference TRBV2 and TRBJ2-6): EPEVTQTPSHQVTQMGQEVILRCVPISNHLYFYWYRQILGQKVEFLVSFYNNEISEKSEIFDDQFSVERPDGSNFTLKIRSTKLEDSAMYFCASSSGANVLTFGAGSRLTVL.

This rearrangement joins TRBV5-1 to TRBJ2-7; no reliable D call. The V and J ends lost 0 bases and 3 bases respectively, with 7 bases between them. CDR3 size: 13 residues. The germline V gene has CDR1 SGHRS and CDR2 YFSETQ. The CDR3 spells CASSLAQNYEQYF. In nucleotides, the CDR3 is TGCGCCAGCAGCTTGGCACAGAACTACGAGCAGTACTTC. The whole variable domain, filled in from reference TRBV5-1 and TRBJ2-7, reads KAGVTQTPRYLIKTRGQQVTLSCSPISGHRSVSWYQQTPGQGLQFLFEYFSETQRNKGNFPGRFSGRQFSNSRSEMNVSTLELGDSALYLCASSLAQNYEQYFGPGTRLTVT.

This chain joins TRBV9 and TRBJ2-3; D gene ambiguous. This CDR3 is built from 13 residues. The V gene lost 0 bases and the J gene lost 5 bases, with 7 bases spanning the gap. Germline-derived CDR1 and CDR2 are SGDLS and YYNGEE. CDR3 residues: CASSVVSGDTQYF. The CDR3 bases are TGTGCCAGCAGCGTAGTCAGTGGAGATACGCAGTATTTT.

V usage is TRBV27 and J usage is TRBJ1-4; D uncertain. The CDR3 is 14 amino acids. Germline lookup yields CDR1 MNHEY and CDR2 SMNVEV (reference sequence). Trimming shortened V by 6 bases and J by 0 bases, and 8 bases separated the two germline ends. The CDR3 DNA sequence: TGTGCCAGCAGCCGCGCGGCAACTAATGAAAAACTGTTTTTT. Amino acid sequence: CASSRAATNEKLFF.

The V call is TRBV10-3, the J call TRBJ1-1; 7 bases agree with TRBD1. The germline V gene has CDR1 ENHRY and CDR2 SYGVKD. CDR3 length: 13 residues. V lost 7 bases, J lost 4 bases, and 6 bases stayed unmatched. DNA for the CDR3: TGTGCCATCACCCCGGACAGGAGCACTGAAGCTTTCTTT. It codes for CAITPDRSTEAFF.

The rearrangement links TRBV9 to TRBJ1-4; 10 bases agree with TRBD1. After removal of 4 bases from V and 5 bases from J, the junction contained 5 bases not matched to a gene. Germline lookup yields CDR1 SGDLS and CDR2 YYNGEE. The CDR3 loop spans 15 amino acids. CDR3 nucleotides: TGTGCCAGCAGCTTAGGGGACAGGGGAAATGAAAAACTGTTTTTT. Protein sequence: CASSLGDRGNEKLFF.

The V and J genes are TRBV6-6 and TRBJ2-1, with D maybe TRBD1 (5 bases). Germline V lookup: CDR1 MNHNY, CDR2 SVGAGI (reference sequence). The CDR3 is made up of 14 amino acids. V was shortened by 0 bases and J by 4 bases, with 7 bases between the two germline ends. The CDR3 DNA sequence: TGTGCCAGCAGTTACTCCGACAGTTACAATGAGCAGTTCTTC. It yields the protein CASSYSDSYNEQFF.

This rearrangement joins TRBV7-2 to TRBJ1-5; TRBD1 aligns across 7 bases. From germline, CDR1 is SGHTA and CDR2 FQGNSA. The CDR3 loop spans 14 amino acids. Unmatched junction bases numbered 4, after V lost 5 bases and J lost 3 bases. The CDR3 loop is CASSVGQFNQPQHF. For the CDR3, the DNA is TGTGCCAGCAGCGTGGGACAGTTCAATCAGCCCCAGCATTTT.

This chain connects TRBV23-1 to TRBJ2-2, with TRBD1 matching 8 bases. TRBV23-1 is reported as an ORF; its role is uncertain. The CDR3 has 13 amino acids. Trimming at V came to 5 bases and at J to 7 bases, leaving 3 bases not matched to a gene. CDR3 DNA sequence: TGCGCCAGCAGTAAAGGACAGGGCGGGGAGCTGTTTTTT. Residues: CASSKGQGGELFF.

The genes are TRBV4-3 and TRBJ2-3; D is uncertain. Per germline, CDR1 LGHNA and CDR2 YSLEER. This CDR3 comprises 17 residues. V lost 3 bases to trimming and J lost 4 bases, with 20 bases between them. The CDR3 here is CASSQTHRTEVPDTQYF. In DNA form, the CDR3 reads TGCGCCAGCAGCCAGACTCATCGGACCGAGGTCCCAGATACGCAGTATTTT.

This sequence joins TRBV5-1 and TRBJ2-5, with a tentative D call TRBD1 (6 bases). With 0 bases removed from V and 9 bases from J, the gap between germline ends came to 18 bases. CDR1 is SGHRS, CDR2 YFSETQ, per germline. This CDR3 is 15 amino acids long. The CDR3 reads CASSLAGRDKSSQYF. Written as DNA, the CDR3 is TGCGCCAGCAGCTTGGCCGGACGGGACAAGTCTTCCCAGTACTTC.

J is TRBJ2-5 and V is TRBV7-2, with D possibly being TRBD1 (6 bases). Trimming cost V 4 bases and J 11 bases, with 17 bases left between them. CDR1 and CDR2 (germline): SGHTA, FQGNSA. The CDR3 length is 13 residues. CDR3: CASSWGLLGEQYF. CDR3 coding DNA: TGTGCCAGCAGCTGGGGGCTACTGGGGGAGCAGTACTTC.

The V gene is TRBV15, the J gene TRBJ2-1; TRBD1 might be the D (6 bases). With 1 base removed from V and 0 bases from J, the gap between germline ends came to 10 bases. Per germline, CDR1 LNHNV and CDR2 YYDKDF (reference sequence). CDR3 length equals 16 residues. CDR3 loop: CATSRVGASSYNEQFF. The DNA for the CDR3 is TGTGCCACCAGCAGAGTGGGGGCCAGCTCCTACAATGAGCAGTTCTTC.

The V gene is TRBV4-1, the J gene TRBJ1-1; the D is unclear. The V and J ends lost 8 bases and 12 bases respectively, with 37 bases between them. The CDR3 extends over 18 amino acids. CDR1 and CDR2 (germline): MGHRA, YSYEKL. The CDR3 region is CASRSGGRFTSEEDIPFF. In nucleotides, the CDR3 is TGCGCCAGCCGCTCGGGTGGCAGATTCACATCCGAGGAGGATATACCTTTCTTT.

This clone appeared once. The V call is TRBV2, the J call TRBJ1-4; D call uncertain. V gave up 5 bases and J gave up 0 bases, with 7 bases separating them. The germline V gene encodes CDR1 SNHLY and CDR2 FYNNEI. CDR3 size: 14 residues. Here the CDR3 reads CASSREATNEKLFF. The CDR3 DNA follows: TGTGCCAGCAGTAGAGAAGCAACTAATGAAAAACTGTTTTTT.

This clone was observed a few times. CDR3: CASQNPGQGYGTDTQYF. CDR3 DNA sequence: TGCGCCAGTCAGAACCCGGGACAGGGGTACGGGACAGATACGCAGTATTTT. V gene TRBV5-1 combines with J gene TRBJ2-3; TRBD1 matches 10 bases. CDR3 size: 17 residues. J lost 3 bases, V lost 8 bases, and 15 bases had no gene match. Germline CDR1 is SGHRS and CDR2 is YFSETQ.

This chain links TRBV25-1 with TRBJ2-5, with TRBD1 matching over 8 bases. The CDR3 has 16 amino acids. CDR1 and CDR2 (germline): MGHDK, SYGVNS. V shed 2 bases and J 1 base; nucleotides not matched to a gene: 6. In DNA, the CDR3 is TGTGCCAGCAGTGAAGGGGGCAGGGGGCCCCAAGAGACCCAGTACTTC. Translation: CASSEGGRGPQETQYF.

The chain has TRBV28 and TRBJ1-4, with no clear D. CDR3 length equals 12 residues. Trimming left V 2 bases short and J 11 bases short, with 9 bases between. The V gene's germline CDR1 is MDHEN and CDR2 SYDVKM. The CDR3 bases are TGTGCCAGCAGTTTAGGCAATCCGAAACTGTTTTTT. Protein product: CASSLGNPKLFF.

The CDR3 DNA sequence: TGTGCCAGCAGTTTAAGGGCAGGGGGCGGGACTGAAGCTTTCTTT. This sequence encodes CASSLRAGGGTEAFF. The chain uses TRBV28 and TRBJ1-1; 8 positions agree with TRBD1. J lost 5 bases, V lost 2 bases, and 7 bases had no gene match. Germline CDR1 reads MDHEN; CDR2 reads SYDVKM. The CDR3 consists of 15 residues.